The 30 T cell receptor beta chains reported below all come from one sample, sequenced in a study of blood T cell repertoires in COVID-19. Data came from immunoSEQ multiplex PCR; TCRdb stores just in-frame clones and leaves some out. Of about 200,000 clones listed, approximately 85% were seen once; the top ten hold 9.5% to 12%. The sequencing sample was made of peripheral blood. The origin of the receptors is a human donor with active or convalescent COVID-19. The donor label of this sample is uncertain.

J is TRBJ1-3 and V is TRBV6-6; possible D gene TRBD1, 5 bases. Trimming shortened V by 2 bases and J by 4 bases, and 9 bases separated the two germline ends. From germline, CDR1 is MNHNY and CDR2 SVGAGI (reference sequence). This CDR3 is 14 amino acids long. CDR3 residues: CASSYDSLGNTIYF. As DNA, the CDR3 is TGTGCCAGCAGTTACGACAGCTTAGGAAACACCATATATTTT.

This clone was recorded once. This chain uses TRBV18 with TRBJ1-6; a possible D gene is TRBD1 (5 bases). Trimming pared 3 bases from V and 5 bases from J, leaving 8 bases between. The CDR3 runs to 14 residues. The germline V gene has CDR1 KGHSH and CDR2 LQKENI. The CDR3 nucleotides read TGTGCCAGCTCACCTGCAGGGAATAATTCACCCCTCCACTTT. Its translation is CASSPAGNNSPLHF.

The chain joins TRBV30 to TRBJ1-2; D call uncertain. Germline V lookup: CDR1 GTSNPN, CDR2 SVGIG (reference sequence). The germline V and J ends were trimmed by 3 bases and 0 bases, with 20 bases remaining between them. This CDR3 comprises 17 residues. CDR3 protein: CAWREREYSLANYGYTF. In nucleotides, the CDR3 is TGTGCCTGGAGGGAGAGGGAATACTCCCTAGCTAACTATGGCTACACCTTC.

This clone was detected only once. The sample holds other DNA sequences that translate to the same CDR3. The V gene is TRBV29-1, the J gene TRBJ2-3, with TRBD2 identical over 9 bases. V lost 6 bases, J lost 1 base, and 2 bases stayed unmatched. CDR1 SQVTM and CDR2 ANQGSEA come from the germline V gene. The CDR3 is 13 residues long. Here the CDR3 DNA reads TGCAGCGTCTTAGCGGGGGGCACAGATACGCAGTATTTT. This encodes CSVLAGGTDTQYF.

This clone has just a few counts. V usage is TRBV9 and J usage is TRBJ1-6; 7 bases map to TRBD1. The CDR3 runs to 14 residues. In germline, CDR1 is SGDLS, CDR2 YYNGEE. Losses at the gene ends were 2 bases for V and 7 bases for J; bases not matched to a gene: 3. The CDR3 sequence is CASSVDRLNSPLHF. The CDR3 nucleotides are TGTGCCAGCAGCGTGGACAGGCTGAATTCACCCCTCCACTTT.

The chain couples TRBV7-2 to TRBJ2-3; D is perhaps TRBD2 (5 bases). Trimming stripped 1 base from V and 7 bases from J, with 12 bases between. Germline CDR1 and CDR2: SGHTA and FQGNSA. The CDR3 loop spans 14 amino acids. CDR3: CASSLDGRANTQYF. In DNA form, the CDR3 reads TGTGCCAGCAGCTTAGATGGGCGGGCAAATACGCAGTATTTT.

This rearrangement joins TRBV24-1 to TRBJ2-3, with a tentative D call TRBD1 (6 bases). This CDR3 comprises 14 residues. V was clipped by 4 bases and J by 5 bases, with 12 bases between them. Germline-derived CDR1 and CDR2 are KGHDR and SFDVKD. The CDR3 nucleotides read TGTGCCACCAGTGAACGCAGGGGCCGAGATACGCAGTATTTT. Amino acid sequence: CATSERRGRDTQYF.

This CDR3 is CAIRRGQPRDTQYF. The CDR3 region has the DNA TGTGCCATCAGGAGGGGACAGCCCAGAGATACGCAGTATTTT. The V call is TRBV10-3, the J call TRBJ2-3; TRBD1 matches at 7 bases. The CDR3 spans 14 residues. The V and J ends lost 6 bases and 5 bases, in that order; junction bases with no gene match: 8. The germline V gene encodes CDR1 ENHRY and CDR2 SYGVKD.

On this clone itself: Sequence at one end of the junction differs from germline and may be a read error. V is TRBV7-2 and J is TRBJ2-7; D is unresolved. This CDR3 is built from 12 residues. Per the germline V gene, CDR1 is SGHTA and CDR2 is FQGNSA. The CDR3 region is CASSLDHSEQYF. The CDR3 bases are TGTGCCAGCAGTTTAGATCACAGCGAGCAGTACTTC.

The chain's CDR3 is CASSLDRGFTGELFF. DNA of the CDR3: TGCGCCAGCAGCTTGGACAGGGGGTTCACCGGGGAGCTGTTTTTT. The chain uses TRBV5-1 and TRBJ2-2; 8 bases line up with TRBD1. Germline V gene lookup returns CDR1 SGHRS and CDR2 YFSETQ. The CDR3 is 15 residues long. V shed 0 bases, J shed 4 bases, and the junction held 2 bases outside the gene matches. The variable domain in full, completed from reference TRBV5-1 and TRBJ2-2, reads KAGVTQTPRYLIKTRGQQVTLSCSPISGHRSVSWYQQTPGQGLQFLFEYFSETQRNKGNFPGRFSGRQFSNSRSEMNVSTLELGDSALYLCASSLDRGFTGELFFGEGSRLTVL.

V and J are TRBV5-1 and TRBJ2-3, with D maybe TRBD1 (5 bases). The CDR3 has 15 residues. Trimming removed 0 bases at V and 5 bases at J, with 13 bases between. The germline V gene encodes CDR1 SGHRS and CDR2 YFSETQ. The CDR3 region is CASSLDLGVGDTQYF. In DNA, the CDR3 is TGCGCCAGCAGCTTGGACCTAGGGGTGGGAGATACGCAGTATTTT.

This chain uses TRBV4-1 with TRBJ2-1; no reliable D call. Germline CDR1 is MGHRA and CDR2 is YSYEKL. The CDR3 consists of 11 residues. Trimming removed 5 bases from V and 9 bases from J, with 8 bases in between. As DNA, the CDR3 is TGCGCCAGCAGCAATGCCGGTGAGCAGTTCTTC. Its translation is CASSNAGEQFF.

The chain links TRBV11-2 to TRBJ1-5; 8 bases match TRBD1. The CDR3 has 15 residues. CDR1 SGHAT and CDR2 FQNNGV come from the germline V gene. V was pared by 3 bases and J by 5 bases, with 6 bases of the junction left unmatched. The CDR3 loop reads CASSLGQASYQPQHF. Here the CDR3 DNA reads TGTGCCAGCAGCTTGGGACAGGCGAGCTATCAGCCCCAGCATTTT.

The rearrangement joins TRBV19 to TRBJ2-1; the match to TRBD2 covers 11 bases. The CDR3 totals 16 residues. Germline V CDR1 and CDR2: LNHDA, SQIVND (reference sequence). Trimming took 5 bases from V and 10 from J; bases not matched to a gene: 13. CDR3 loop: CASSPRTSGPSGEQFF. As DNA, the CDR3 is TGTGCCAGTAGTCCTAGGACTAGCGGGCCCTCTGGAGAGCAGTTCTTC.

In DNA, the CDR3 is TGTGCCAGTTTCCGGGCCCACGAAGGGGGCAATCAGCCCCAGCATTTT. This codes for CASFRAHEGGNQPQHF. The gene calls are TRBV6-8 and TRBJ1-5; a weak D match, TRBD1 (5 bases). CDR3 length: 16 amino acids. CDR1 and CDR2 from the germline V gene are MNHGY and SAAAGT. V was trimmed by 9 bases and J by 2 bases, leaving 20 bases between them.

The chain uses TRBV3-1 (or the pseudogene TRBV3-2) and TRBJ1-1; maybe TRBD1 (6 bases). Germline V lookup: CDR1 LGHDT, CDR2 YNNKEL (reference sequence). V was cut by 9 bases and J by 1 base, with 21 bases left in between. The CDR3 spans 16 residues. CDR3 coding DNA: TGTGCCAGTTGTCTAGGGGGTACGAGAGGGAACACTGAAGCTTTCTTT. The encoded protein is CASCLGGTRGNTEAFF.

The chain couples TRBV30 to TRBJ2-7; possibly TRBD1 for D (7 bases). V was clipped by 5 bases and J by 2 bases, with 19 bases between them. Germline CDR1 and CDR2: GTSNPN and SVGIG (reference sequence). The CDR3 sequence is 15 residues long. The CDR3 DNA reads TGTGCCTGGGTCGAACAGGGGAGGCCCGCCTACGAGCAGTACTTC. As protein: CAWVEQGRPAYEQYF.

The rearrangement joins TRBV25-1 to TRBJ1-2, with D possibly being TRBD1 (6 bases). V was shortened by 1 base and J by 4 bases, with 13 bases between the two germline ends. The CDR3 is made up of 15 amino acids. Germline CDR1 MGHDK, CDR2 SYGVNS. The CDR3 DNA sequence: TGTGCCAGCAGTGAATCCCTGACAGGACGCTATGGCTACACCTTC. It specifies CASSESLTGRYGYTF.

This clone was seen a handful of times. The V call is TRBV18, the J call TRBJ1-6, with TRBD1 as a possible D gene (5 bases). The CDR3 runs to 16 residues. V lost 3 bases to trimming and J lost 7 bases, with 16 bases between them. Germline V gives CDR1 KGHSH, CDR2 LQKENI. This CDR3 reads CASSPSTTAPNSPLHF. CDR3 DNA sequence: TGTGCCAGCTCACCTTCGACGACAGCCCCGAATTCACCCCTCCACTTT.

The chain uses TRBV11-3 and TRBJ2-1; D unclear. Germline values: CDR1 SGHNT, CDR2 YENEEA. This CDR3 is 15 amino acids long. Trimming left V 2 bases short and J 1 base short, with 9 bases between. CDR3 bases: TGTGCCAGCAGCTTACGAAGCGCATCCTACAATGAGCAGTTCTTC. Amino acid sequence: CASSLRSASYNEQFF.

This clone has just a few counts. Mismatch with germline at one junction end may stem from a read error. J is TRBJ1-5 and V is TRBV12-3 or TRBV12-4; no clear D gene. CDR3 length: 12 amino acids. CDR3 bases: TGTGCCAGCAGTTTTCAGAATCTGCCCCAGCATTTT. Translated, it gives CASSFQNLPQHF.

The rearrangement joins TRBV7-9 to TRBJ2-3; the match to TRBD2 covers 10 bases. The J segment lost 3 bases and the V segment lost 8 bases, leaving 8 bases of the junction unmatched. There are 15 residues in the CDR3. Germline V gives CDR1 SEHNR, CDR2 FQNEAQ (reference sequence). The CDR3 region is CASLEAGLATDTQYF. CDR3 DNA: TGTGCCAGCCTTGAGGCGGGACTAGCGACAGATACGCAGTATTTT.

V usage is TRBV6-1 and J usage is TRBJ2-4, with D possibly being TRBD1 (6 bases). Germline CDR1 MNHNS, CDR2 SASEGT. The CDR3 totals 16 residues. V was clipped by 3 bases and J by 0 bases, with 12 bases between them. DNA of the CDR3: TGTGCCAGCAGTGACGCAGGGGCTTTAGCCAAAAACATTCAGTACTTC. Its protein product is CASSDAGALAKNIQYF.

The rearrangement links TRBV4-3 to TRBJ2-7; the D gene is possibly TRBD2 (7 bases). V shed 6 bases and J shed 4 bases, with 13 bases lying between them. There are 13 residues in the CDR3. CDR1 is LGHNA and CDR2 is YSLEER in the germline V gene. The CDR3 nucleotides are TGCGCCAGCAGTTGGGAGGGGGGGTACGAGCAGTACTTC. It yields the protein CASSWEGGYEQYF.

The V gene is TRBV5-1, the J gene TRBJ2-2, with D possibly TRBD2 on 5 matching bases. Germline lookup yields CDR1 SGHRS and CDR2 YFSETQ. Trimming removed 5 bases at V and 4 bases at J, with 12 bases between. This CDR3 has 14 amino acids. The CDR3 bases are TGCGCCAGCAGAGAGGACTTTTTCACCGGGGAGCTGTTTTTT. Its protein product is CASREDFFTGELFF.

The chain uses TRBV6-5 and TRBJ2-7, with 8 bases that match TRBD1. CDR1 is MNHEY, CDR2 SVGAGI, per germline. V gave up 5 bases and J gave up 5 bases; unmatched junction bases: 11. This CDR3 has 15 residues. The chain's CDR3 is CASSPDRGNDNEQYF. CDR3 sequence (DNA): TGTGCCAGCAGTCCCGACAGGGGAAACGACAACGAGCAGTACTTC.

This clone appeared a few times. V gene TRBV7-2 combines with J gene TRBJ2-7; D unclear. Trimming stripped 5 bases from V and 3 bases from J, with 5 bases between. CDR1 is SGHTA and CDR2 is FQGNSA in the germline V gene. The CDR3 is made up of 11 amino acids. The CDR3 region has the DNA TGTGCCAGCAGCCCCAACTACGAGCAGTACTTC. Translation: CASSPNYEQYF.

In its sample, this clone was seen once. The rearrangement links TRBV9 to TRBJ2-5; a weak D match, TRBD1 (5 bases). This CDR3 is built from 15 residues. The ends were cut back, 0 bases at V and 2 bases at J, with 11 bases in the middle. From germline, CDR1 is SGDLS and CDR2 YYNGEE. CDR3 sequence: CASSVALQGQETQYF. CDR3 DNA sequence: TGTGCCAGCAGCGTAGCTCTTCAGGGACAAGAGACCCAGTACTTC.

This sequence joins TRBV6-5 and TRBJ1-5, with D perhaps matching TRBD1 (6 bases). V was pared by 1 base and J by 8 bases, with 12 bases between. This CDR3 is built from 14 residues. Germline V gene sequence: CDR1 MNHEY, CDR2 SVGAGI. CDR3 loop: CASSYYEGVEPQHF. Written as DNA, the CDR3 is TGTGCCAGCAGTTACTATGAGGGGGTAGAGCCCCAGCATTTT.

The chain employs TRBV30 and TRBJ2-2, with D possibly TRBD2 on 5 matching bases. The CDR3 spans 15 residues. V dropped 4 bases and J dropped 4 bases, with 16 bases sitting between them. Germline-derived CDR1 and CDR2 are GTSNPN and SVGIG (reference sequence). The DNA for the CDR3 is TGTGCCTGGAACCCCCTCGGACTCGGCACCGGGGAGCTGTTTTTT. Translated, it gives CAWNPLGLGTGELFF.